This T cell receptor (beta chain) is from a study of T cells in Graves' hyperthyroidism and ophthalmopathy (dated by TCRdb to about 2019). At the level of the whole study: A discovery cohort of about a hundred patients, roughly 45 with Graves' ophthalmopathy and about 58 with stable Graves' hyperthyroidism, was used to find distinguishing TCR V-J signatures. The 75 to 100 discovery patients were divided at random into training and test sets in a 7:3 ratio. Following sampling, methimazole starting at 30 mg daily was given to hyperthyroidism patients, and high-dose intravenous methylprednisolone was given to ophthalmopathy patients. The paper describes TCR Vbeta CDR3 sequencing of 135 peripheral blood samples, made up of roughly 40 ophthalmopathy patients, roughly 72 hyperthyroidism patients and about 17 progressor patients. The study also compared thyroid tissue and blood T-cell repertoires from more than 5 Graves' hyperthyroidism patients. Prospective prediction of ophthalmopathy was tested in an independent validation cohort consisting of about 19 hyperthyroidism patients and some 17 patients who later progressed to ophthalmopathy. The study at large found these results: No statistical method was used to set the sample size in advance, and investigators knew the group allocation. Most expanded thyroid clonotypes (frequency above 0.001) were also detected in blood, a finding suggesting that blood repertoires may reflect thyroid immune responses. In validation, the model predicted progression to ophthalmopathy with 55% to 71% sensitivity and around 72% specificity, a median of 6.5 months before onset. A model built on a 13 V-J signature distinguished ophthalmopathy from stable hyperthyroidism, reaching about 88% sensitivity and around 81% specificity in cross-validation and 80%/75% in testing.

The sample holds many counts of this clonotype. Its antigen is unknown. No much larger clone is present one base from it, and per-base qualities are unavailable. The CDR3 spans 13 residues, from the cysteine through the phenylalanine. The kept DNA is CDR3 alone, 39 bases in frame from the first base. CDR1 is given as MNHEY and CDR2 as SVGAGI, both from the germline V gene. V is clipped by 6 bases and J by 6 bases, and the sequence between their germline boundaries is 12 bases long. A patient counted as having stable Graves' hyperthyroidism if no progression to ophthalmopathy occurred over 18 months of follow-up. Hyperthyroidism patients were newly diagnosed, had a disease duration of under 2 months, and were aged 18 to 65 years. Any patient with an uncontrolled infection, another autoimmune disease, pregnancy or lactation was excluded. Diagnoses were established on the basis of clinical symptoms, serum thyroxine and TRAb, thyroid ultrasound, and orbital computed tomography. Total RNA was extracted with Trizol reagent, and quality was checked on an Agilent 2100 Bioanalyzer.

Amplification of TCR beta CDR3 regions was carried out from RNA transcripts. For the first round of RT-PCR on the TCR CDR3, the HTBI primer set was used together with the Qiagen OneStep RT-PCR kit. The libraries were constructed in a second round of multiplex PCR and then size-selected and purified. Libraries were sequenced paired-end with 100 bp reads on an Illumina HiSeq2000. In the authors' own workflow: SOAPnuke was used to process the raw data, removing reads that contained adapters or uncalled bases, had a mean Phred below 15, or lacked an exact match to the constant primer or identifier. COPE v1.2.5 was used to merge the high-quality paired reads, and each unique nucleotide sequence was defined as a clonotype. MiTCR v1.1 was used to align the clonotypes against IMGT TRBV, TRBD and TRBJ reference segments. Only V-J combinations with frequency above 0.0001, covering about 99% of repertoires, were analysed. A TCS score was defined as the ratio of F50 (clonal expansion) to E x V (chaos), with BLOSUM62-based TCRdist applied between CDR3 peptides within each V-J. Welch's t-statistics and random forest reduced some 510 V-J features to under 15, which were used in a naive Bayes classifier (R e1071). The Morisita-Horn index was used to measure how similar the thyroid and blood repertoires were. TCRdb ran its own pipeline on the public reads, namely fastp trimming at Q25 and MiXCR clone calling, and kept in-frame beta chains. Each record represents a unique CDR3 protein, reported with the most common genes and DNA among its rows. The V and J calls and clone size come from TCRdb's table, not from the authors' own analysis. Recorded for this sample are approximately 500,000 distinct CDR3 sequences; about 45% of them occurred a single time. Of the sample, about 7.8% is held by the ten largest clones.

This TCR derives from a woman aged 18-30 years with Graves' hyperthyroidism. Sequencing was performed on peripheral blood or thyroid tissue (not recorded which). The chain uses TRBV6-5 and TRBJ1-5, with a weak D call of TRBD1 (6 bases match). The encoded CDR3 is CASRAGAVQPQHF. The bases read TGTGCCAGCAGGGCAGGGGCCGTTCAGCCCCAGCATTTT.